A selection of T cell receptor beta chains follows, all from one sample in a study of shared clonotypes between healthy human individuals. Some clones are missing from TCRdb's copy, which holds only in-frame ones; the method was immunoSEQ multiplex PCR. The sample lists more than 400,000 clones, roughly 95% occurring once. Sequencing was carried out using naive CD4+ T cells sorted from blood. The receptors derive from a woman aged 25 to 39 in good health. Each CDR3 is given with its conserved first and last residue. The order of the fields is V gene, D gene, J gene, clone size, CDR3 protein, CDR3 DNA. The D gene is left open where the match is weak. Clone size is stated in some rows and not others, as once, few, many or a class when expanded.

TRBV27	TRBD1	TRBJ2-7	once	CASSLTGHEQYF	TGTGCCAGCAGTTTGACAGGGCACGAGCAGTACTTC
TRBV28	TRBD2	TRBJ2-7	once	CASSSAGTSGSYEQYF	TGTGCCAGCAGTTCAGCGGGGACTAGCGGGAGCTACGAGCAGTACTTC
TRBV15	.	TRBJ1-5	.	CATSEVRSGPQHF	TGTGCCACCAGCGAAGTCCGAAGCGGGCCCCAGCATTTT
TRBV28	.	TRBJ1-3	.	CASSATYVYTIYF	TGTGCCAGCAGTGCCACCTACGTATACACCATATATTTT
TRBV28	TRBD2	TRBJ2-2	.	CASSPAGGRGSEVTGELFF	TGTGCCAGCAGTCCAGCGGGGGGCAGGGGATCGGAGGTAACCGGGGAGCTGTTTTTT
TRBV5-4	TRBD2	TRBJ2-5	.	CASSLRLAGEETQYF	TGTGCCAGCAGCTTGCGGCTAGCGGGAGAAGAGACCCAGTACTTC
TRBV5-1	TRBD1	TRBJ2-3	.	CASSYPDRGLDTQYF	TGCGCCAGCAGCTACCCCGACAGGGGGCTCGATACGCAGTATTTT
TRBV20-1	.	TRBJ1-2	.	CSTKLNYGYTF	TGCAGTACCAAGCTAAACTATGGCTACACCTTC
TRBV6-5	.	TRBJ2-3	.	CASMDWQGGDTQYF	TGTGCCAGCATGGATTGGCAGGGGGGGGATACGCAGTATTTT
TRBV7-9	.	TRBJ1-2	.	CASSPQGDYGYTF	TGTGCCAGCAGCCCTCAAGGGGACTATGGCTACACCTTC
TRBV6-1	TRBD2	TRBJ2-7	.	CASSVGLAGTYEQYF	TGTGCCAGCAGTGTTGGACTAGCGGGGACCTACGAGCAGTACTTC
TRBV2	.	TRBJ2-3	.	CASSTAPRTAQYF	TGTGCCAGCAGTACCGCCCCCCGTACAGCGCAGTATTTT
TRBV9	TRBD1	TRBJ1-4	.	CASSPWDRNLSETFF	TGTGCCAGCAGCCCGTGGGACAGAAACCTGTCGGAGACGTTTTTT
TRBV19	.	TRBJ1-3	.	CASRLLQSSGNTIYF	TGTGCCAGTAGATTGCTTCAGAGCTCTGGAAACACCATATATTTT